The clone carrying this T cell receptor (beta chain) has more than one count but fewer than ten. The data derive from a study of response to subunit inactivated influenza vaccine. TCRdb fed the RT-PCR reads into MiXCR, producing one record per CDR3 protein. The repertoire has about 800,000 distinct CDR3 sequences, roughly 20% of them found once; the top ten carry roughly a tenth. The V end lost 6 bases, the J end lost 7 bases, and 21 bases lay between the germline ends. The CDR3 contains 14 residues. The germline V gene encodes CDR1 DFQATT and CDR2 SNEGSKA (reference sequence). The material sequenced was PBMCs from blood, taken more than 4 days after vaccination. The clonotype comes from a man aged 50-59 years who received an inactivated influenza vaccine. This sequence joins TRBV20-1 and TRBJ1-1; a weak D match, TRBD1 (6 bases). CDR3 loop: CSARTGLGLGEAFF. The CDR3, as DNA: TGCAGTGCGAGAACAGGGTTAGGGCTGGGTGAAGCTTTCTTT.